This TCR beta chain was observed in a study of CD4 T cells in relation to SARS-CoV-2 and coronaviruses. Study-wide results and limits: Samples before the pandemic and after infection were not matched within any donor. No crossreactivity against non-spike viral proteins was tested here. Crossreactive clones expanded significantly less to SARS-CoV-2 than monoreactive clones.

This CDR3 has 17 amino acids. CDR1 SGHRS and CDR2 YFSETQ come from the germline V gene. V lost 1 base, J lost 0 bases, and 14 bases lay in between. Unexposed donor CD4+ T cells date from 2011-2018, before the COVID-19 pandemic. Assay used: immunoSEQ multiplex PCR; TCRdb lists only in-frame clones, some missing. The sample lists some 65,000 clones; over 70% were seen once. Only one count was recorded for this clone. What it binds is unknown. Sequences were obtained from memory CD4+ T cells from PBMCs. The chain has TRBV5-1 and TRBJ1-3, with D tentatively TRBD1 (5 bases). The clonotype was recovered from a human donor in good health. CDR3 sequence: CASSLHPGPDSGNTIYF. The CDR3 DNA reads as TGCGCCAGCAGCTTGCACCCAGGGCCCGACTCTGGAAACACCATATATTTT.